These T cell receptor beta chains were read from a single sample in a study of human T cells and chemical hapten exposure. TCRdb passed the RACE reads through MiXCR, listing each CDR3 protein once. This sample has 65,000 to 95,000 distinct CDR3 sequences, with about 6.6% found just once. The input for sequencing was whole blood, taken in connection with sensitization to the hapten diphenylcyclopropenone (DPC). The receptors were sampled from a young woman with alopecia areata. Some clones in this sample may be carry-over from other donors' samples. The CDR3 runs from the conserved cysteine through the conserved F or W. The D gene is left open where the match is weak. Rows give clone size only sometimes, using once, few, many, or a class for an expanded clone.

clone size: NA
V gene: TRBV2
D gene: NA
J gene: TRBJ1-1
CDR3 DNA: TGTGCCAGCGGGGGGGCTATAACTGAAGCTTTCTTT
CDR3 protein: CASGGAITEAFF

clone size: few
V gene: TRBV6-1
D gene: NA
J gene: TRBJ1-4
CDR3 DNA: TGTGCCAGCCGCGGGGGGCCCAGTCCTCGGGGTGAAAAACTGTTTTTT
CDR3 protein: CASRGGPSPRGEKLFF

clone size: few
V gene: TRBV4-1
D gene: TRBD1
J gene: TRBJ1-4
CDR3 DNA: TGCGCCAGCAGACCACCCGGGACAGGGCTCGAAAAACTGTTTTTT
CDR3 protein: CASRPPGTGLEKLFF

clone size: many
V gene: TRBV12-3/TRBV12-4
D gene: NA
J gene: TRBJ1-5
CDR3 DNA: TGTGCCAGCACCCAGGGGCAGAACCTGCCCCAGCATTTT
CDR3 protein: CASTQGQNLPQHF

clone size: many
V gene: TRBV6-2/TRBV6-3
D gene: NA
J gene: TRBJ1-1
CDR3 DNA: TGTGCCAGCAAGCCGGGGGGGTGGACTGAAGCTTTCTTT
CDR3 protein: CASKPGGWTEAFF

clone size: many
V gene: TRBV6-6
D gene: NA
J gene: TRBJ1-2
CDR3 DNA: TGTGCCAGCAGGGAAGGACAGTACTATGGCTACACCTTC
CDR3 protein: CASREGQYYGYTF

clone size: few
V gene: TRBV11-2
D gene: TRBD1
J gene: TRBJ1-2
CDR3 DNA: TGTGCCAGCAGCCTATCGACAGGGTCCAACTATGGCTACACCTTC
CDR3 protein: CASSLSTGSNYGYTF

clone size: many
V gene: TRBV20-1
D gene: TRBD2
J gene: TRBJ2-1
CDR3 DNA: TGCAGTGCTAGAGGACTAGCGGGGGGTTTGAGCTCCTACAATGAGCAGTTCTTC
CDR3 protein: CSARGLAGGLSSYNEQFF

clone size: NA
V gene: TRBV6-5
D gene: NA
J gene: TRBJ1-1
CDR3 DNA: TGTGCCAGCAGTTCTTTTGACAGGCCCACTGAAGCTTTCTTT
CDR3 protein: CASSSFDRPTEAFF

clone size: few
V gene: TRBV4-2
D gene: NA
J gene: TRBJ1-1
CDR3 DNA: TGTGCCAGCAGCCAAGATCTACTGGTGAACACTGAAGCTTTCTTT
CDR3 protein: CASSQDLLVNTEAFF

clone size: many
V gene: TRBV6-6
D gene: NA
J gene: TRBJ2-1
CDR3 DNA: TGTGCCAGCAGCCCCGGACAGACCAGCTCCTACAATGAGCAGTTCTTC
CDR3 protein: CASSPGQTSSYNEQFF

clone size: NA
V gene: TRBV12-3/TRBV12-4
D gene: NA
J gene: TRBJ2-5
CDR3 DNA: TGTGCCAGCAGTTACCTCTCTGTGGAGACCCAGTACTTC
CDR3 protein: CASSYLSVETQYF

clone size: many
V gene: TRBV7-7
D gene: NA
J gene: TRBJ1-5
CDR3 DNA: TGTGCTAGCAGCTTTGTAACGGCAAATAGCAATCAGCCCCAGCATTTT
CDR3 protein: CASSFVTANSNQPQHF

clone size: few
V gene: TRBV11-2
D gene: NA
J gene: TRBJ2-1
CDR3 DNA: TGTGCCAGCAGCTTAGTCGGGCAGTTGAAGTTCTTC
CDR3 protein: CASSLVGQLKFF

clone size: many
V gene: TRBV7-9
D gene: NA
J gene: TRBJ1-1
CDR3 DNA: TGTGCCAGCAGCAATAATAATTTGAACACTGAAGCTTTCTTT
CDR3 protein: CASSNNNLNTEAFF

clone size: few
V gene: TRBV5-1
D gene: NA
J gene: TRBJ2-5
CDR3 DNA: TGCGCCAGCAGCTCCACAAGTCTATCACAAGAGACCCAGTACTTC
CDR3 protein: CASSSTSLSQETQYF

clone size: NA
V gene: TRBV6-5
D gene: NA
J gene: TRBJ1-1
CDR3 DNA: TGTGCCAGCACCCGCGGCGGTGCTGAAGCTTTCTTT
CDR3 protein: CASTRGGAEAFF

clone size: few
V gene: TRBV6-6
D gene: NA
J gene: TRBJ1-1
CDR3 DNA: TGTGCCAGCAGCTGGGGAACTGAAGCTTTCTTT
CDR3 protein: CASSWGTEAFF

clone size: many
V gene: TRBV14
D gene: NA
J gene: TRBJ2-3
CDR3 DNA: TGTGCCAGCAGCCAAGGAGCTACAGATACGCAGTATTTT
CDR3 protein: CASSQGATDTQYF

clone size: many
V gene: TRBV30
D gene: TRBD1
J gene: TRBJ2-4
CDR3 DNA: TGTGCCTGGAGTGTAGGGACAGTAGCCAAAAACATTCAGTACTTC
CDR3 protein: CAWSVGTVAKNIQYF

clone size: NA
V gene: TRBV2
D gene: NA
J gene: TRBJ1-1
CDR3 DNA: TGTGCCAGCAGTTTTGAGGGACACGCGAACACTGAAGCTTTCTTT
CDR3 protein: CASSFEGHANTEAFF

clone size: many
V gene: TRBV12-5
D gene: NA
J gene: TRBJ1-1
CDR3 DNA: TGTGCTAGTGGTTTTTCTGGGACTGCAGCGAACACTGAAGCTTTCTTT
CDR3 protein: CASGFSGTAANTEAFF

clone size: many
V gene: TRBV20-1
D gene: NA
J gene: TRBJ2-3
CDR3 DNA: TGCAGTGCTAGTTATGTGGGAGATACGCAGTATTTT
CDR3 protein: CSASYVGDTQYF

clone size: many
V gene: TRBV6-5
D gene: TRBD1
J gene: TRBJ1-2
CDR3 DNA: TGTGCCAGCAGACTGGACACCAGGGGGGATGGCTACACCTTC
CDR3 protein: CASRLDTRGDGYTF

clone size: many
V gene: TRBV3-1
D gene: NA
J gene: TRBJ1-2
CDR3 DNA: TGTGCCAGCAGCCTCACCCCAGGAGATGGCTACACCTTC
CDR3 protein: CASSLTPGDGYTF

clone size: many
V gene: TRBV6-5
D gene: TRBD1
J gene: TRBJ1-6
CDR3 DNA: TGTGCCAGCAGTTACTCCACAGGGGAATCACCCCTCCACTTT
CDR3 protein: CASSYSTGESPLHF

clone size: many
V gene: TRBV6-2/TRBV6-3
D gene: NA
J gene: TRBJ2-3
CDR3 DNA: TGTGCCAGCAGTTACCTGACGGGGCTGGGTACAGATACGCAGTATTTT
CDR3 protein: CASSYLTGLGTDTQYF

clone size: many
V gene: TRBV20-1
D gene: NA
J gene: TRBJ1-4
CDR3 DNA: TGCAGTGCTCCCTTGGGGGTCGGCGAAAAACTGTTTTTT
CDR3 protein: CSAPLGVGEKLFF

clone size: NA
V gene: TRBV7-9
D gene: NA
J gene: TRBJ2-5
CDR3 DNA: TGTGCCAGCAGCTCATTCACAGGGTTCCAGACCCAGTACTTC
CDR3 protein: CASSSFTGFQTQYF

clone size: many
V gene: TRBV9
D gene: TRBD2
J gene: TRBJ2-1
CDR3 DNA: TGTGCCAGCAGCGTTATTGACCTAGCGGGGTTCGATGAGCAGTTCTTC
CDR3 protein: CASSVIDLAGFDEQFF

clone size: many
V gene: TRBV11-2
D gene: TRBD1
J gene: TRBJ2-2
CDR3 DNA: TGTGCCAGCAGCTTAACGGGTCGGTACGACAGGGGTCGCTCGGGATCCACCGGGGAGCTGTTTTTT
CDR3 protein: CASSLTGRYDRGRSGSTGELFF

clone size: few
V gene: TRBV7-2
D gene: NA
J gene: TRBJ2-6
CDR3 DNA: TGTGCCAGCAGCTTATTGGGGGGGGCGAGCGGGGCCAACGTCCTGACTTTC
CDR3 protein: CASSLLGGASGANVLTF

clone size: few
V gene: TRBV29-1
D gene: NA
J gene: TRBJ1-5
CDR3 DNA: TGCAGGGGACGTCGACAGGCTAGCAATCAGCCCCAGCATTTT
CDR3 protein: CRGRRQASNQPQHF

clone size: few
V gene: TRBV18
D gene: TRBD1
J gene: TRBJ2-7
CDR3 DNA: TGTGCCAGCTCATCTGTTCGGACAGGGCACTACGAGCAGTACTTC
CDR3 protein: CASSSVRTGHYEQYF

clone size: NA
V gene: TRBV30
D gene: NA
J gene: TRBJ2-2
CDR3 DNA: TGTGCCTGGAGTGTAGGGTTCGGCACCGGGGAGCTGTTTTTT
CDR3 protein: CAWSVGFGTGELFF

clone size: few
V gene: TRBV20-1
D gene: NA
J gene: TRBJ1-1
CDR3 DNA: TGCAGTGCCCAAAGGAAGGAGAACACTGAAGCTTTCTTT
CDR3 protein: CSAQRKENTEAFF